The source of this T cell receptor beta chain is a study of blood T cell repertoires in COVID-19. Overall study context: Samples representing acute and convalescent COVID-19 were sourced from the United States, Italy and Spain. From T cells, B-cell-depleted T cells, or PBMCs came the material, which was cDNA or gDNA.

Produced via immunoSEQ multiplex PCR; TCRdb's table is partial and in-frame only. The table lists approximately 250,000 clones, about nine tenths of them singletons, with approximately 4% in the top ten. Enrolled through a virtual design, the participants were between roughly 18 and 100 years of age and came from approximately 25 US areas. Participants were placed into cohorts based on the clinical history they reported. V was cut by 6 bases and J by 2 bases, with 9 bases left in between. In germline, CDR1 is SGHTA, CDR2 FQGTGA. CDR3 length equals 13 residues. The V gene is TRBV7-3, the J gene TRBJ2-3; no firm D call. What was sequenced was PBMCs or T cells enriched from blood (not recorded which). The TCR comes from a young woman with acute COVID-19. This chain's CDR3 is CASSGPYTDTQYF. The DNA for the CDR3 is TGTGCCAGCAGTGGCCCTTACACAGATACGCAGTATTTT.